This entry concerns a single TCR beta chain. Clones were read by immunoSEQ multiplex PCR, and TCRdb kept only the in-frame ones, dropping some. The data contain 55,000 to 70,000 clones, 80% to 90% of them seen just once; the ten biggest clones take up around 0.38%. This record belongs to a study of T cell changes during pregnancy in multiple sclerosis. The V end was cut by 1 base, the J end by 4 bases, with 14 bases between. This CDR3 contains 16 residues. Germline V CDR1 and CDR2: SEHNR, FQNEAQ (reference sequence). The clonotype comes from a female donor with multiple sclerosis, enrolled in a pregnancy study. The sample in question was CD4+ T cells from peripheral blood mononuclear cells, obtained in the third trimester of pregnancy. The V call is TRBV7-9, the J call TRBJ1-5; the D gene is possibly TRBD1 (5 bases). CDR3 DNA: TGTGCCAGCAGCTTAGGGGGGGGGTCCCCTAATCAGCCCCAGCATTTT. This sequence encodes CASSLGGGSPNQPQHF.